This T cell receptor beta chain was recorded in a study of CD8 T cell repertoires and HIV-1 epitope variants. Looking at the study overall: T cells were stimulated with Twenty-five Gag and Nef peptides separately. Epitopes were three Gag families plus Nef HW9 and YT9. Enriched T cells were co-cultured with equal numbers of autologous T cell-negative antigen-presenting cells.

Sequencing was performed with immunoSEQ multiplex PCR; in TCRdb, only in-frame clones are kept and a portion is missing. The sample consists of 90,000 or so clones, more than 65% of them appearing once. A note on this clone: Its antigen is currently unknown. Other DNA sequences within the sample encode an identical CDR3.

Study observations and caveats: Only beta chains were identified, marking proliferation to antigen, not function.

Material for sequencing was uncultured baseline CD8+ T cells from peripheral blood mononuclear cells (PBMCs). This TCR came from a male donor with HIV.

The CDR3 spells CASSPRLAGETQYF. Written as DNA, the CDR3 is TGTGCCAGCAGCCCCCGACTAGCGGGAGAGACCCAGTACTTC. The genes are TRBV7-2 and TRBJ2-5; 10 bases match TRBD2. The CDR3 length is 14 residues. CDR1 and CDR2 (germline): SGHTA, FQGNSA. Losses at the gene ends were 5 bases for V and 4 bases for J; bases not matched to a gene: 4.